These T cell receptor beta chains were read from a single sample in a study of control samples from healthy donors and cancer patients. Clones were sequenced by immunoSEQ multiplex PCR, and TCRdb holds only the in-frame ones, with some missing. The table shows approximately 52,000 clones, with about 96% occurring only once. The sequencing input was blood. The receptors stem from a woman under 30 in good health. Both conserved end residues are part of each CDR3. D genes are given only for firm matches. Rows give clone size only sometimes, using once, few, many, or a class for an expanded clone.

>TRBJ2-5|once|.|TRBV6-6
CASSYSNTRETQYF
TGTGCCAGCAGTTACTCGAATACTCGAGAGACCCAGTACTTC
>TRBJ1-6|.|.|TRBV27
CASSYGYEGRRGSYNSPLHF
TGTGCCAGCAGTTATGGGTATGAGGGGAGGAGGGGCTCCTATAATTCACCCCTCCACTTT
>TRBJ2-2|.|TRBD2|TRBV4-3
CASSQDAGTSGGANTGELFF
TGCGCCAGCAGCCAAGATGCCGGGACTAGCGGGGGAGCGAACACCGGGGAGCTGTTTTTT
>TRBJ1-2|.|.|TRBV6-5
CASSRELYGYTF
TGTGCCAGCAGTCGGGAGCTTTATGGCTACACCTTC
>TRBJ2-1|.|.|TRBV13
CASSFLGAGRNEQFF
TGTGCCAGCAGCTTCTTGGGAGCAGGGAGGAATGAGCAGTTCTTC
>TRBJ1-3|.|.|TRBV5-5
CASRASLAAGNTIYF
TGTGCCAGCAGGGCCTCCCTGGCGGCTGGAAACACCATATATTTT
>TRBJ2-5|.|TRBD2|TRBV9
CASGGGPSLAQETQYF
TGTGCCTCCGGGGGGGGGCCATCCCTTGCTCAAGAGACCCAGTACTTC
>TRBJ1-1|.|.|TRBV2
CASRVGTWNTEAFF
TGTGCCAGCAGAGTCGGTACGTGGAACACTGAAGCTTTCTTT
>TRBJ1-2|.|.|TRBV10-3
CAISERSDYGYTF
TGTGCCATCAGTGAGAGGAGCGACTATGGCTACACCTTC
>TRBJ2-5|.|.|TRBV5-1
CASKRVGEETQYF
TGCGCCAGCAAGAGGGTAGGCGAAGAGACCCAGTACTTC
>TRBJ2-7|.|.|TRBV2
CASSVGPGSYEQYF
TGTGCCAGCAGTGTAGGCCCAGGTTCCTACGAGCAGTACTTC
>TRBJ1-2|.|.|TRBV11-3
CASSLNGAGAGGGYTF
TGTGCCAGCAGCTTAAATGGAGCCGGGGCTGGTGGTGGCTACACCTTC
>TRBJ2-1|.|.|TRBV3-1/TRBV3-2
CASSQLSGNNEQFF
TGTGCCAGCAGCCAACTATCAGGGAACAATGAGCAGTTCTTC
>TRBJ1-2|.|.|TRBV28
CASSFSIVEGLGGGYTF
TGTGCCAGCAGTTTTAGCATTGTCGAGGGGTTAGGAGGCGGCTACACCTTC
>TRBJ1-1|.|TRBD1|TRBV12-3/TRBV12-4
CASTLTGGTEAFF
TGTGCCAGCACCTTGACAGGGGGCACTGAAGCTTTCTTT